The sequence of this T cell receptor (beta chain) was determined in a study of T cells in Graves' hyperthyroidism and ophthalmopathy. CDR3 length: 14 residues. The V end lost 5 bases, the J end lost 6 bases, and 14 bases lay between the germline ends. Germline V gene sequence: CDR1 MDHEN, CDR2 SYDVKM. This clonotype was picked up many times. Amplification of TCR beta CDR3 regions used RNA as the template. First-round RT-PCR targeting the TCR CDR3 was performed with the HTBI primer set. One entry per CDR3 protein, called by TCRdb with MiXCR from the multiplex PCR reads. The repertoire includes roughly 740,000 distinct CDR3 sequences, around 17% of them detected once, and 8.4% sits in the top ten.

The sequenced sample consisted of blood. This rearrangement joins TRBV28 to TRBJ2-1, with a weak D call TRBD1 (6 bases). This receptor was identified in a man aged 18 to 30 with Graves' hyperthyroidism. The CDR3 DNA follows: TGTGCCAGCAGTACGACACAGGGCAGCAATGAGCAGTTCTTC. This sequence encodes CASSTTQGSNEQFF.